The clone carrying this T cell receptor (beta chain) was observed a single time. What it recognizes is unknown. Clones were read by immunoSEQ multiplex PCR, and TCRdb kept only the in-frame ones, dropping some. The table records around 55,000 clones, approximately 84% of them present only once. The data belong to a study of lymphopenia after photon versus proton radiotherapy. General study results and limits: Post-nadir TCR diversity decline inversely tracked overall survival among those who died.

This CDR3 is built from 15 residues. CDR1 SNHLY and CDR2 FYNNEI come from the germline V gene. Trimming took off 3 bases at V and 4 bases at J, with 14 bases between the two ends. The chain recombines TRBV2 with TRBJ2-3, with D possibly matching TRBD2 (6 bases). The sequenced sample was peripheral blood, obtained from a patient treated with proton-based radiotherapy. The clonotype originates from a man in his fifties or sixties with pancreatic cancer. CDR3 protein: CASSDSAGRPDTQYF. The CDR3, as DNA: TGTGCCAGCAGTGATTCGGCAGGGAGGCCAGATACGCAGTATTTT.